This T cell receptor beta chain derives from a study of T cell responses to AZD1222 COVID-19 vaccine. V was shortened by 4 bases and J by 5 bases, with 19 bases between the two germline ends. This CDR3 is built from 16 residues. Per the germline V gene, CDR1 is PRHDT and CDR2 is FYEKMQ (reference sequence). Produced via immunoSEQ multiplex PCR; TCRdb's table is partial and in-frame only. The sample lists 100,000 to 150,000 clones; around 84% were seen once. This TCR derives from an adult who received the AZD1222 COVID-19 vaccine. This chain uses TRBV13 with TRBJ2-3; D is tentatively TRBD1 or TRBD2 (6 bases each). Sequenced material: peripheral blood, taken 28 days after the second AZD1222 dose. The CDR3 reads CASSSTSGRGGDTQYF. DNA for the CDR3: TGTGCCAGCAGCTCCACCTCTGGCAGGGGAGGAGATACGCAGTATTTT.